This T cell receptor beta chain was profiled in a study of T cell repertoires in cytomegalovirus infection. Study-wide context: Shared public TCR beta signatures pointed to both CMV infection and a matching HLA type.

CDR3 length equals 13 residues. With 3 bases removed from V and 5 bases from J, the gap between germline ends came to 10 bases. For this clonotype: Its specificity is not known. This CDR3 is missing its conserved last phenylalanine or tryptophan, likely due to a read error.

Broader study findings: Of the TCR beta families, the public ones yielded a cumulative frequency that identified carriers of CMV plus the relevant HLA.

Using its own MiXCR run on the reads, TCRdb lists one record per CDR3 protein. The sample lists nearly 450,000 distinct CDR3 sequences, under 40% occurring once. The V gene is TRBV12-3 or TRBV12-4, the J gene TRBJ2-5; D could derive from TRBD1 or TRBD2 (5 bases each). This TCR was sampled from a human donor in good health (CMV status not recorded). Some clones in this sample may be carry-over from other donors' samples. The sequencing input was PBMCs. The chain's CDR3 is CASSFVGGETQYL. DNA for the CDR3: TGTGCCAGCAGTTTTGTTGGGGGTGAGACCCAGTACTTA.